This TCR beta chain was captured by sequencing in a study of shared clonotypes between healthy human individuals. Study summary: The cohort comprised a couple of women and a few men. Their ages spanned 18 to 49 years.

The naive CD8 subset, CD45RO-negative cells positively selected for CCR7, excluded terminally differentiated effector memory CD45RA+ cells. CDR1 and CDR2 (germline): LGHNA, YNFKEQ. The CDR3 is made up of 15 amino acids. The ends were cut back, 4 bases at V and 4 bases at J, with 14 bases in the middle. Assay: immunoSEQ multiplex PCR; the TCRdb copy retains only in-frame clones and omits some. The sample shows 800,000 or so clones, around 96% of them seen only once. Input material: naive CD8+ T cells sorted from blood. The sequence was collected from a man aged 25-45 years in good health. The chain couples TRBV4-2 to TRBJ2-1; D gene ambiguous. The CDR3 loop reads CASSPKNDPYNEQFF. The CDR3 nucleotides read TGTGCCAGCAGCCCCAAAAACGACCCTTACAATGAGCAGTTCTTC.